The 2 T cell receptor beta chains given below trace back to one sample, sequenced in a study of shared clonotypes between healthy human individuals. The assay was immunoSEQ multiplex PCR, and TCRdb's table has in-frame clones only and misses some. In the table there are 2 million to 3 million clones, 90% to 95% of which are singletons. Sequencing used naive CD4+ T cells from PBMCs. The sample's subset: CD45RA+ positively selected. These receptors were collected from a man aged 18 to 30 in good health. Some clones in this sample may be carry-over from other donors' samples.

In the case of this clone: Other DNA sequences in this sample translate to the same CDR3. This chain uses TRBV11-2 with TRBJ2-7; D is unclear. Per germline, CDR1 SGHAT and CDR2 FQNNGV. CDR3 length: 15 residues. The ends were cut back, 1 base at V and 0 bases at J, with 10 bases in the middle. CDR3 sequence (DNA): TGTGCCAGCAGCTTAGTGGGCACACTCTCCTACGAGCAGTACTTC. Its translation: CASSLVGTLSYEQYF.

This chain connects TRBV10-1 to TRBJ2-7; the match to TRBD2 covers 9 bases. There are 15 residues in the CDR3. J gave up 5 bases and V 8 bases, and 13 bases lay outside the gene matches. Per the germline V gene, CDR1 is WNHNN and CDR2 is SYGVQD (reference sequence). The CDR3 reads CASPGWASGTHEQYF. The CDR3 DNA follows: TGCGCCAGCCCAGGGTGGGCTAGCGGGACCCACGAGCAGTACTTC.